The entry below gives a single TCR beta chain sequence along with its context. The data originate from a study of control samples from healthy donors and cancer patients. Sequenced by immunoSEQ multiplex PCR; TCRdb stores in-frame clones only, minus some. The table includes about 92,000 clones, roughly four fifths detected once. V shed 4 bases and J 7 bases; nucleotides not matched to a gene: 7. The CDR3 is made up of 13 amino acids. CDR1 is MGHRA, CDR2 YSYEKL, per germline. The specimen sequenced was blood. The clonotype comes from a woman aged 55-69 years in good health. The chain recombines TRBV4-1 with TRBJ2-7; 7 bases fit TRBD2. CDR3 bases: TGCGCCAGCAGCCGCGGGCCAGCGGGAGAGCAGTACTTC. This translates into CASSRGPAGEQYF.